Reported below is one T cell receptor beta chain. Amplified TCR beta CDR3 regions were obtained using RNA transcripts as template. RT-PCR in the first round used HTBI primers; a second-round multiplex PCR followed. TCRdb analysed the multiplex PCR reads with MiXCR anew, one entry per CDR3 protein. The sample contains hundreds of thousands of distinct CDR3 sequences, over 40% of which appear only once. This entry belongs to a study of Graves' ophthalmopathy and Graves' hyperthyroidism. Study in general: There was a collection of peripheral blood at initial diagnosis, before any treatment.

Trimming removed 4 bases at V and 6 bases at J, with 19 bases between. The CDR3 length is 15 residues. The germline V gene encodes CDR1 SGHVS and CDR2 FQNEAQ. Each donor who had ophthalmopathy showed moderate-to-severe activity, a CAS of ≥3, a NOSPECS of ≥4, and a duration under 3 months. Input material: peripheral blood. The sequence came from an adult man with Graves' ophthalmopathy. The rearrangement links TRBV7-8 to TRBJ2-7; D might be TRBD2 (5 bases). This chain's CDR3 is CASSSSRTRPCEQYF. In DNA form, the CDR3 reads TGTGCCAGCAGCTCCTCTAGGACTCGCCCCTGCGAGCAGTACTTC.